In its sample, the clone carrying this T cell receptor (beta chain) was seen many times. The data originate from a study of blood T cells in healthy people across ages. The second PCR ran roughly 7 to 11 cycles with a sample-barcoded 5' primer and J-beta primers. One entry per CDR3 protein results from TCRdb running MiXCR on the 5' RACE reads. The sample lists more than 650,000 distinct CDR3 sequences, under 30% occurring once. CDR3 length equals 14 residues. Germline CDR1 reads SNHLY; CDR2 reads FYNNEI. V dropped 8 bases and J dropped 1; count of bases not matched to a gene: 5. These sequences were also reported in another study, on T cells of mothers and their children.

The specimen sequenced was blood. The TCR sequence derives from a boy aged 5-17 years in good health. V and J are TRBV2 and TRBJ1-5, with 7 bases fitting TRBD1. DNA of the CDR3: TGTGCCAGCGCCGGGACAGAGAGCAATCAGCCCCAGCATTTT. It specifies CASAGTESNQPQHF.